Following are 18 T cell receptor beta chains from one sample sequenced in a study of T cell responses to AZD1222 COVID-19 vaccine. This table comes from immunoSEQ multiplex PCR, and its TCRdb copy is limited to in-frame clones, with some not included. The sample lists approximately 190,000 clones; approximately 94% were seen once. The sequencing used peripheral blood, collected 28 days after the second AZD1222 dose. All receptors come from an adult who received the AZD1222 COVID-19 vaccine.

The rearrangement uses TRBV27 and TRBJ1-1; the D gene is possibly TRBD1 (5 bases). This CDR3 region has 15 residues. Germline loops: CDR1 MNHEY, CDR2 SMNVEV (reference sequence). Trimming cost V 2 bases and J 0 bases, with 10 bases left between them. The CDR3 region is CASSLERGMNTEAFF. The DNA of the CDR3 is TGTGCCAGCAGTTTAGAGCGGGGGATGAACACTGAAGCTTTCTTT.

V usage is TRBV11-3 and J usage is TRBJ1-5; 9 positions match TRBD1. In germline, CDR1 is SGHNT, CDR2 YENEEA. V lost 1 base and J lost 5; bases outside the gene matches: 6. This CDR3 region has 16 residues. The DNA of the CDR3 is TGTGCCAGCAGCTTAGCAACAGGGGGCGCGGATCAGCCCCAGCATTTT. Its protein product is CASSLATGGADQPQHF.

This clone was seen only once. The chain carries TRBV12-3 or TRBV12-4 and TRBJ1-3; D possibly corresponds to TRBD1 (5 bases). The CDR3 has 13 residues. V lost 5 bases, J lost 2 bases, and 7 bases lay in between. The CDR3 sequence: CASSPGTGNTIYF. Here the CDR3 DNA reads TGTGCCAGCAGTCCAGGGACTGGAAACACCATATATTTT.

About this clone itself: Within the sample, other DNA sequences also encode this same CDR3. The genes are TRBV28 and TRBJ1-5, with 9 nucleotides matching TRBD1. The CDR3 covers 14 residues. The germline CDR1 and CDR2 sequences are MDHEN and SYDVKM. The J segment lost 4 bases and the V segment lost 5 bases, leaving 3 bases of the junction unmatched. The CDR3 reads CASSLGQGNQPQHF. The CDR3 DNA sequence: TGTGCCAGCAGTCTTGGACAGGGGAATCAGCCCCAGCATTTT.

The chain recombines TRBV7-9 with TRBJ2-6; 8 bases match TRBD1. Germline trimming cut 6 bases from V and 4 bases from J; bases unmatched to any gene: 11. The CDR3 totals 17 residues. Germline V gene lookup returns CDR1 SEHNR and CDR2 FQNEAQ (reference sequence). The CDR3 protein is CASSYHLTGAGANVLTF. The CDR3 DNA is TGTGCCAGCAGTTATCACCTGACAGGGGCCGGGGCCAACGTCCTGACTTTC.

Comments on this clone: One end of the junction fails to match germline, which may point to a read error. The chain combines TRBV15 with TRBJ2-1; D may be TRBD1 (5 bases). From germline, CDR1 is LNHNV and CDR2 YYDKDF (reference sequence). This CDR3 is 12 amino acids long. DNA of the CDR3: TGTGCCACCAGCAGAGATAGGGGTGAGGAGTTCTTC. Amino acids: CATSRDRGEEFF. Full variable domain (missing parts from reference TRBV15 and TRBJ2-1): DAMVIQNPRYQVTQFGKPVTLSCSQTLNHNVMYWYQQKSSQAPKLLFHYYDKDFNNEADTPDNFQSRRPNTSFCFLDIRSPGLGDTAMYLCATSRDRGEEFFGPGTRLTVL.

The genes are TRBV18 and TRBJ2-6, with a weak D call TRBD1 (6 bases). The CDR3 contains 18 residues. Germline loops: CDR1 KGHSH, CDR2 LQKENI. V lost 3 bases to trimming and J lost 2 bases, with 17 bases between them. The DNA of the CDR3 is TGTGCCAGCTCACCCAGGACAGTAAGCGCCGCTGGGGCCAACGTCCTGACTTTC. This gives the protein CASSPRTVSAAGANVLTF.

The chain uses TRBV6-1 and TRBJ1-2; 7 bases agree with TRBD1. From germline, CDR1 is MNHNS and CDR2 SASEGT. This CDR3 has 14 residues. V was clipped by 1 base and J by 7 bases; unmatched bases: 6. The CDR3 is CASSEGQGRGGYTF. As DNA, the CDR3 is TGTGCCAGCAGTGAAGGACAGGGACGGGGTGGCTACACCTTC.

CDR3 sequence reads: CASGSGPLNEQFF. The CDR3 nucleotides read TGTGCCAGCGGGTCGGGGCCGCTCAATGAGCAGTTCTTC. V and J are TRBV11-2 and TRBJ2-1; D may correspond to TRBD1 or TRBD2 (5 bases each). The CDR3 has 13 amino acids. Per germline, CDR1 SGHAT and CDR2 FQNNGV. V dropped 8 bases and J dropped 6 bases, with 14 bases sitting between them.

The V and J genes are TRBV6-1 and TRBJ1-2; TRBD1 matches at 9 bases. The V gene end was trimmed by 1 base and the J gene end by 8 bases; junction bases not matched to a gene: 5. Germline CDR1 reads MNHNS; CDR2 reads SASEGT. The CDR3 runs 14 residues. As DNA, the CDR3 is TGTGCCAGCAGTGAAGTGGGACAGGGAGCAGGCTACACCTTC. It yields the protein CASSEVGQGAGYTF.

The CDR3 DNA sequence: TGTGCCAGCAGCACCGGAACGGGACTATTGAATGAGCAGTTCTTC. Encoded protein: CASSTGTGLLNEQFF. The rearrangement joins TRBV11-3 to TRBJ2-1, with 7 bases matching TRBD2. CDR1 is SGHNT, CDR2 YENEEA, per germline. The CDR3 has 15 amino acids. V gave up 5 bases and J gave up 7 bases; unmatched junction bases: 11.

V gene TRBV4-1 combines with J gene TRBJ1-5; TRBD1 might be the D (5 bases). The CDR3 spans 16 residues. V lost 0 bases and J 3 bases, leaving 12 bases between the germline ends. CDR1 is MGHRA and CDR2 is YSYEKL in the germline V gene. CDR3 DNA sequence: TGCGCCAGCAGCCAAGATACTGCAGGGATCAATCAGCCCCAGCATTTT. This encodes CASSQDTAGINQPQHF.

In nucleotides, the CDR3 is TGTGCCAGCACCAAGGGGGGGGCTGCCGGAAACACCATATATTTT. Protein product: CASTKGGAAGNTIYF. This sequence joins TRBV6-5 and TRBJ1-3; D is perhaps TRBD1 (6 bases). Trimming removed 7 bases from V and 4 bases from J, with 17 bases in between. Germline CDR1 is MNHEY and CDR2 is SVGAGI. CDR3 length: 15 residues.

V and J are TRBV19 and TRBJ1-5, with a tentative D call TRBD1 (5 bases). The CDR3 totals 15 residues. Trimming removed 6 bases from V and 0 bases from J, with 12 bases in between. Germline values: CDR1 LNHDA, CDR2 SQIVND (reference sequence). The CDR3 reads CASSTTAYSNQPQHF. CDR3 sequence (DNA): TGTGCCAGTAGCACGACAGCTTATAGCAATCAGCCCCAGCATTTT.

The chain is built from TRBV4-3 and TRBJ2-7, with 9 bases that match TRBD1. Looked up from germline, CDR1 is LGHNA and CDR2 is YSLEER. The CDR3 contains 14 residues. With V trimmed by 4 bases and J by 3 bases, 4 bases remained unmatched. CDR3 in amino acids: CASSLDRGNYEQYF. In DNA form, the CDR3 reads TGCGCCAGCAGCCTGGACAGGGGAAACTACGAGCAGTACTTC.

This clone was recorded a few times. The J gene is TRBJ2-5, the V gene TRBV7-2; 12 nucleotides match TRBD2. The junction had 2 bases not matched to a gene; V was cut back by 3 bases and J by 3 bases. The CDR3 runs to 15 residues. The germline V gene has CDR1 SGHTA and CDR2 FQGNSA. The CDR3 sequence: CASSLTSGGKETQYF. The CDR3 nucleotides read TGTGCCAGCAGCTTGACTAGCGGGGGAAAAGAGACCCAGTACTTC.

The CDR3 DNA follows: TGTGCCAGCAGCCAAGATCCAGGGAGGGGGGATACGCAGTATTTT. Translating gives CASSQDPGRGDTQYF. V is TRBV4-2 and J is TRBJ2-3; perhaps TRBD2 as D (7 bases). Germline CDR1 reads LGHNA; CDR2 reads YNFKEQ. This CDR3 contains 15 residues. The V and J ends lost 0 bases and 6 bases respectively, with 13 bases between them.

The V call is TRBV9, the J call TRBJ1-1; D is unresolved. Between the trimmed V and J ends, which lost 0 bases and 0 bases, there was a span of 15 bases. Germline V gives CDR1 SGDLS, CDR2 YYNGEE. The CDR3 totals 17 residues. CDR3 loop: CASSVEIGYSMNTEAFF. The CDR3 bases are TGTGCCAGCAGCGTAGAAATAGGCTACTCCATGAACACTGAAGCTTTCTTT.